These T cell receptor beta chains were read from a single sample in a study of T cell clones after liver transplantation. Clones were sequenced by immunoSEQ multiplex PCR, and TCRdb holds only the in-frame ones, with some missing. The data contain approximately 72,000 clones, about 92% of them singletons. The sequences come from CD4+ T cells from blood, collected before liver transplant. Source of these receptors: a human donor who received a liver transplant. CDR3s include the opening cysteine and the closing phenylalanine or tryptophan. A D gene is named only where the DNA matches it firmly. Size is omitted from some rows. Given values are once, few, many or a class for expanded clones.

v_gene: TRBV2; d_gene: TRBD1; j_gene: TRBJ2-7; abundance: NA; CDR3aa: CASRGGQGYEQYF; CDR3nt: TGTGCCAGCAGAGGTGGACAGGGATACGAGCAGTACTTC
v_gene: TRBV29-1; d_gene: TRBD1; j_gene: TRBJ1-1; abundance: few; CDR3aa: CSVGDSQGTEAFF; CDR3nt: TGCAGCGTGGGGGACAGTCAAGGCACTGAAGCTTTCTTT
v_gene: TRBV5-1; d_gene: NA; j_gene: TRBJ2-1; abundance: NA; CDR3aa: CASSLEGRSHNEQFF; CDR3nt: TGCGCCAGCAGCTTGGAAGGTAGATCCCACAATGAGCAGTTCTTC
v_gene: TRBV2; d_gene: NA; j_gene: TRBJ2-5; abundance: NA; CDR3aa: CASSEEVETQYF; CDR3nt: TGTGCCAGCAGTGAAGAAGTGGAGACCCAGTACTTC
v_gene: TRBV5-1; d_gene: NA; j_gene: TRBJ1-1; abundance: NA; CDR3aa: CASSTDTGTEAFF; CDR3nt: TGCGCCAGCAGCACCGACACGGGGACTGAAGCTTTCTTT
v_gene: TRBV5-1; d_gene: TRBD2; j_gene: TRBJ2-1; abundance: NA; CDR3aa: CASSLVASGQYNEQFF; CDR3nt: TGCGCCAGCAGCTTGGTGGCTAGCGGCCAGTACAATGAGCAGTTCTTC
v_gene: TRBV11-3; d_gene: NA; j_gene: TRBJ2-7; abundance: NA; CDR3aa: CASSLDRHEQYF; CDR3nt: TGTGCCAGCAGCTTAGACCGTCACGAGCAGTACTTC
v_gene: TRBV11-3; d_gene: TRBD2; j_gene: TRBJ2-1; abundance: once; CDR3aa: CASSLKSSGSPRNNEQFF; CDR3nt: TGTGCCAGCAGCTTAAAATCGAGCGGGAGCCCCCGAAACAATGAGCAGTTCTTC
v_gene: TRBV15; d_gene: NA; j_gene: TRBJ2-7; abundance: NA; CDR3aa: CATSRERGKIGEQYF; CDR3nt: TGTGCCACCAGCAGAGAACGGGGGAAAATTGGCGAGCAGTACTTC
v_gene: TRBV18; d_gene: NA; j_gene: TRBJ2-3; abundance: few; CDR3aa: CASSQTGGDTQYF; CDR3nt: TGTGCCAGCTCCCAAACCGGGGGAGATACGCAGTATTTT
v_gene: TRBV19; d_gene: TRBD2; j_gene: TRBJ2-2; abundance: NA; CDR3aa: CATKLGGIMTGELFF; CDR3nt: TGTGCCACCAAGCTGGGAGGGATTATGACCGGGGAGCTGTTTTTT
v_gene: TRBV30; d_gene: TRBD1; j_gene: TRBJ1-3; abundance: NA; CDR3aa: CAWASGTGLSSGNTIYF; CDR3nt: TGTGCCTGGGCATCCGGGACAGGACTTAGCTCTGGAAACACCATATATTTT
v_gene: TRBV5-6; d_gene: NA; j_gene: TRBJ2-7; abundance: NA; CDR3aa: CASSPLALGQSSYEQYF; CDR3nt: TGTGCCAGCAGCCCACTGGCCCTCGGGCAGAGCTCCTACGAGCAGTACTTC
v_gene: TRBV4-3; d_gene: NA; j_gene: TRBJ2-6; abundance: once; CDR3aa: CASSQDKVGSGANVLTF; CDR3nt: TGCGCCAGCAGCCAAGATAAAGTGGGCTCTGGGGCCAACGTCCTGACTTTC
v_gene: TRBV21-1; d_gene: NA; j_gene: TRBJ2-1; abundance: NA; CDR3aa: CASSETKATYNEQFF; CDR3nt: TGTGCCAGCAGCGAAACGAAAGCTACCTACAATGAGCAGTTCTTC
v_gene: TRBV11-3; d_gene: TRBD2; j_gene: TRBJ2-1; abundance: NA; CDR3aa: CASRPGLAGEGEQFF; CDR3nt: TGTGCCAGCAGACCGGGACTAGCGGGAGAGGGTGAGCAGTTCTTC
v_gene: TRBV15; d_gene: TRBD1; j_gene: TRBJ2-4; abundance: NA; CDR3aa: CATSRDVRTGGDIQYF; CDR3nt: TGTGCCACCAGCAGAGATGTGCGGACAGGTGGAGACATTCAGTACTTC
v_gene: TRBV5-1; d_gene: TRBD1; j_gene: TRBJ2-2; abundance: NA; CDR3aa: CASSLDTGGRELFF; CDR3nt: TGCGCCAGCAGCTTGGATACAGGGGGAAGGGAGCTGTTTTTT
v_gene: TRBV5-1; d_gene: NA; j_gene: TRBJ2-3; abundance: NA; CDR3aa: CASSLGVASVADTQYF; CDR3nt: TGCGCCAGCAGCTTGGGTGTCGCGTCGGTCGCAGATACGCAGTATTTT
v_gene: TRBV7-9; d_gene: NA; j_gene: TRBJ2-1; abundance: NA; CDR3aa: CASSSLGRAASYNEQFF; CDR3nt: TGTGCCAGCAGCTCTCTAGGGCGGGCGGCATCCTACAATGAGCAGTTCTTC
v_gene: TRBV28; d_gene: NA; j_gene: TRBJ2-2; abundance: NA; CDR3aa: CASVRAAGELFF; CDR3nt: TGTGCCAGCGTCAGAGCCGCCGGGGAGCTGTTTTTT
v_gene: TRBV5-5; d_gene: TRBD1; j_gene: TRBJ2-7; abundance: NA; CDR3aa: CASTMTGLNYEQYF; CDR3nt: TGTGCCAGCACTATGACAGGGCTGAACTACGAGCAGTACTTC
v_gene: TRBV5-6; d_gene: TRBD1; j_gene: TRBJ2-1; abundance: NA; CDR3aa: CASSIYRGRSYNEQFF; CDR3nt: TGTGCCAGCAGCATCTACAGGGGACGCTCCTACAATGAGCAGTTCTTC
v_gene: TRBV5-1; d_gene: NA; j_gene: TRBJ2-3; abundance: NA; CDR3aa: CASSLGRTDTQYF; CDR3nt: TGCGCCAGCAGCTTGGGTCGGACAGATACGCAGTATTTT
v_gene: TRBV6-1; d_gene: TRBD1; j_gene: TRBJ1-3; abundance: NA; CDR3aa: CASSEKGQWFSGNTIYF; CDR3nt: TGTGCCAGCAGTGAAAAGGGACAGTGGTTCTCTGGAAACACCATATATTTT
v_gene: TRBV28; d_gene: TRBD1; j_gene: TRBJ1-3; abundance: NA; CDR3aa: CASRIQGGSGNTIYF; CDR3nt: TGTGCCAGCAGGATTCAGGGGGGCTCTGGAAACACCATATATTTT
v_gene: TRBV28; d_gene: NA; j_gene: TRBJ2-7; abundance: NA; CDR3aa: CASRGAGYEQYF; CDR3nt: TGTGCCAGCAGAGGAGCAGGATACGAGCAGTACTTC
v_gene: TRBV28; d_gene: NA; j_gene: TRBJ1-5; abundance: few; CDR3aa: CASSFTATAKPQHF; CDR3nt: TGTGCCAGCAGTTTCACCGCTACAGCGAAACCCCAGCATTTT
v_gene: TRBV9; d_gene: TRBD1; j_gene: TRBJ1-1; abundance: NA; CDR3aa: CASSVRDSGFSQAFF; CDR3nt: TGTGCCAGCAGCGTGCGGGACAGTGGTTTCTCCCAGGCTTTCTTT
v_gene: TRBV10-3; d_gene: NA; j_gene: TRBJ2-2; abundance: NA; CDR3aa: CAISEGTGELFF; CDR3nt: TGTGCCATCAGTGAGGGAACCGGGGAGCTGTTTTTT
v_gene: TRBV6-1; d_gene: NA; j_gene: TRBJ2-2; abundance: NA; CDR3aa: CAINRNGGNTGELFF; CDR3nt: TGTGCCATCAACCGAAACGGCGGGAACACCGGGGAGCTGTTTTTT
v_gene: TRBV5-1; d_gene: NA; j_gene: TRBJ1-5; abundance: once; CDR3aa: CASSSLGGQPQHF; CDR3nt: TGCGCCAGCAGTTCCCTGGGAGGGCAGCCCCAGCATTTT
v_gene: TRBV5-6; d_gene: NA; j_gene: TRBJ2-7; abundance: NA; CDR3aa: CASSLAGASYEQYF; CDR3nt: TGTGCCAGCAGCTTGGCCGGGGCCTCCTACGAGCAGTACTTC
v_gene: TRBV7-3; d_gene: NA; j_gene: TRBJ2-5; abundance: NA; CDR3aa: CASSYSGVEETQYF; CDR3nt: TGTGCCAGCAGCTACAGCGGAGTGGAAGAGACCCAGTACTTC
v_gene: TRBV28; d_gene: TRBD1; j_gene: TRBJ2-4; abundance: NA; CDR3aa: CASSFPRTGGVMIAKNIQYF; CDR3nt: TGTGCCAGCAGTTTCCCCCGGACAGGGGGGGTTATGATAGCCAAAAACATTCAGTACTTC
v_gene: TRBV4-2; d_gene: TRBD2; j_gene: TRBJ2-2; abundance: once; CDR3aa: CASSQDPGLAGAGTGELFF; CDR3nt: TGTGCCAGCAGCCAAGACCCCGGACTAGCGGGAGCGGGCACCGGGGAGCTGTTTTTT
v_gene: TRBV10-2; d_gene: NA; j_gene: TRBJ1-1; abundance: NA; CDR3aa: CASSESVGEAFF; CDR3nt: TGCGCCAGCAGTGAAAGCGTCGGGGAAGCTTTCTTT
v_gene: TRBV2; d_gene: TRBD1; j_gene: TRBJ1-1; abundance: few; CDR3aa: CASTKQGGLNTEAFF; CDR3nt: TGTGCCAGCACCAAACAGGGGGGCCTGAACACTGAAGCTTTCTTT
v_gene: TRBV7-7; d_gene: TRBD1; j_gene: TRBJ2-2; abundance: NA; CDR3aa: CASSPRDRNTGELFF; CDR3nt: TGTGCCAGCAGCCCCCGGGACAGAAACACCGGGGAGCTGTTTTTT
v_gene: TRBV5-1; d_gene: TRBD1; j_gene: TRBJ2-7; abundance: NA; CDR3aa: CASSLFGTGGEQYF; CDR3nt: TGCGCCAGCAGCTTGTTCGGGACAGGGGGCGAGCAGTACTTC
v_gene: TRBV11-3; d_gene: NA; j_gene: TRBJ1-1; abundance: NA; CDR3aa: CASSLGRTEAFF; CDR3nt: TGTGCCAGCAGCTTGGGTCGGACTGAAGCTTTCTTT
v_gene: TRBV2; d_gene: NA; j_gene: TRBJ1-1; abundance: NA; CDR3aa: CASSVDSNTEAFF; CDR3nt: TGTGCCAGCAGTGTGGACAGCAACACTGAAGCTTTCTTT
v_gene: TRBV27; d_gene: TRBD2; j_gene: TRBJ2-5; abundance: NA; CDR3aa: CASSLSGNQETQYF; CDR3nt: TGTGCCAGCAGTTTAAGCGGGAATCAAGAGACCCAGTACTTC
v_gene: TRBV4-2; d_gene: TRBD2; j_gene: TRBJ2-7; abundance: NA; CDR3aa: CASSPGLARSSYEQYF; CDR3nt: TGTGCCAGCAGCCCCGGACTAGCGCGGAGCTCCTACGAGCAGTACTTC
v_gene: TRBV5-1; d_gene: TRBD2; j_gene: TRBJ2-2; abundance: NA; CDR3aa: CASSLERAGDWETGELFF; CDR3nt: TGCGCCAGCAGCTTGGAACGAGCGGGAGATTGGGAGACCGGGGAGCTGTTTTTT
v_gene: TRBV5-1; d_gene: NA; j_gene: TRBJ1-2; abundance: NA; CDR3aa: CASSPGDIYGYTF; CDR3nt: TGCGCCAGCAGCCCAGGGGATATCTATGGCTACACCTTC
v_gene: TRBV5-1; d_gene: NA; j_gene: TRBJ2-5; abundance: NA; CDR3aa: CASSSSGPGQETQYF; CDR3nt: NA
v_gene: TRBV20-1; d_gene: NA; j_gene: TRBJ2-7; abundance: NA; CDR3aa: CSAQLKGEQYF; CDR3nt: TGCAGTGCTCAACTGAAAGGCGAGCAGTACTTC
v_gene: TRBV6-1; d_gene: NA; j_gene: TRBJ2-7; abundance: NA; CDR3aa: CASSAPDNSYEQYF; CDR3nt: TGTGCCAGCAGTGCCCCGGACAACTCCTACGAGCAGTACTTC
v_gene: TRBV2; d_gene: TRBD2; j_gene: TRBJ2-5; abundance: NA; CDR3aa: CASSPSGGSETQYF; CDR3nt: TGTGCCAGCAGTCCTAGCGGGGGCTCGGAGACCCAGTACTTC
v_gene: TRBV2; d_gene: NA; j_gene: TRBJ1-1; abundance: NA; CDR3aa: CASSKGLTGRVFF; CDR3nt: TGTGCCAGCAGCAAAGGACTCACAGGGAGGGTTTTCTTT
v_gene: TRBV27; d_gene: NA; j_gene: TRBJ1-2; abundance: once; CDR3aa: CASSSFPGTSPYGYTF; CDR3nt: TGTGCCAGCAGTTCTTTCCCCGGGACAAGTCCATATGGCTACACCTTC
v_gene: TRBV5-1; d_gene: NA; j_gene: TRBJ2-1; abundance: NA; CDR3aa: CASSLGQPNEQFF; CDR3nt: TGCGCCAGCAGCTTGGGCCAGCCGAATGAGCAGTTCTTC
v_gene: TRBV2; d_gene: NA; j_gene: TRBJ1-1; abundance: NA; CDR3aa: CASSAGTGGDTEAFF; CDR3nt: TGTGCCAGCAGCGCTGGGACTGGTGGCGACACTGAAGCTTTCTTT
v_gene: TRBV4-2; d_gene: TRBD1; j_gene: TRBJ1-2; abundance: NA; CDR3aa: CASSQGRQGAALDGYTF; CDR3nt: TGTGCCAGCAGCCAAGGGAGACAGGGGGCCGCTCTCGATGGCTACACCTTC
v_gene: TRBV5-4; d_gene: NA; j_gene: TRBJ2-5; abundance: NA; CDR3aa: CASSLDDGTQYF; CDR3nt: TGTGCCAGCAGCTTGGATGATGGGACCCAGTACTTC
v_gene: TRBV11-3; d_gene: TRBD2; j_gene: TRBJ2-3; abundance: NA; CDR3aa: CASSRGPGLAGAADTQYF; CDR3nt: TGTGCCAGCAGCCGTGGTCCGGGACTAGCGGGAGCAGCCGATACGCAGTATTTT
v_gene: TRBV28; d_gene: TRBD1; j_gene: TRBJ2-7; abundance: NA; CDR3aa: CASSFSGQGAGEQYF; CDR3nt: TGTGCCAGCAGTTTTTCGGGACAGGGGGCAGGCGAGCAGTACTTC
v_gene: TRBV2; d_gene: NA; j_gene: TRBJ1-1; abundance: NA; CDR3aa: CASSESGHLSGTEAFF; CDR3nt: TGTGCCAGCAGTGAATCCGGACACTTGTCGGGAACTGAAGCTTTCTTT